Sequencing of this TCR beta chain was carried out in a study of blood T cell repertoires in COVID-19. Study information: Sources were T cells, B-cell-depleted T cells, or PBMCs; the material itself was cDNA or gDNA.

V was pared by 6 bases and J by 3 bases, with 18 bases between. Germline CDR1 is SNHLY and CDR2 is FYNNEI. This CDR3 spans 15 amino acids. Authors' data handling: Amplification of reference gene primers was used by the study to estimate nucleated cell counts. Sequencing was performed with immunoSEQ multiplex PCR; in TCRdb, only in-frame clones are kept and a portion is missing. V and J calls plus clone size are reproduced from that table; the DNA served to infer D and trimming. The table records fewer than 200,000 clones, approximately 95% of them present only once. The sequenced sample was peripheral blood. The J gene is TRBJ2-7, the V gene TRBV2, with a weak D call TRBD2 (7 bases). This TCR was sampled from a woman aged 45-60 years with acute or convalescent COVID-19. The CDR3 reads CASRRGAGENYEQYF. In nucleotides, the CDR3 is TGTGCCAGCAGGAGGGGGGCGGGAGAGAACTACGAGCAGTACTTC.